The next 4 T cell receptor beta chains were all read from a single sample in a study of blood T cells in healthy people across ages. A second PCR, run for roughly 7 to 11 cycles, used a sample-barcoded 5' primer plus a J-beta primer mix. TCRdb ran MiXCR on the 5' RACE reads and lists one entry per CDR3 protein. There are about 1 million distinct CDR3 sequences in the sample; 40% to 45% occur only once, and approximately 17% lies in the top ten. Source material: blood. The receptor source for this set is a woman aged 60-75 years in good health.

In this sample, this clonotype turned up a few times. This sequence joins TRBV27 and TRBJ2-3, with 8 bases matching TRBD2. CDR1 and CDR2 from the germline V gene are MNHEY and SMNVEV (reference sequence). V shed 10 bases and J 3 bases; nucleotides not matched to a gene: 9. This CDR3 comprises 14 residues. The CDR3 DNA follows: TGTGCCACCGCGCGGGAGGCGTCAACAGATACGCAGTATTTT. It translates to CATAREASTDTQYF.

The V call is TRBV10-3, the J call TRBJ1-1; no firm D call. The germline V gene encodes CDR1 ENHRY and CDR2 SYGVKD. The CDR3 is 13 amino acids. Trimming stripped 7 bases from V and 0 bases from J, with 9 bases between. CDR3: CAIKGSMNTEAFF. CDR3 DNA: TGTGCCATCAAAGGGTCCATGAACACTGAAGCTTTCTTT.

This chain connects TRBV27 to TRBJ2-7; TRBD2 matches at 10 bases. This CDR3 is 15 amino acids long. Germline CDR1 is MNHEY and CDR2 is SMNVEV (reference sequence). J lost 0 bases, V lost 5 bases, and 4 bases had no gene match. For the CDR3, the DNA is TGTGCCAGCAGTCGAAGACTAGCGGGCTCCTACGAGCAGTACTTC. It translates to CASSRRLAGSYEQYF.

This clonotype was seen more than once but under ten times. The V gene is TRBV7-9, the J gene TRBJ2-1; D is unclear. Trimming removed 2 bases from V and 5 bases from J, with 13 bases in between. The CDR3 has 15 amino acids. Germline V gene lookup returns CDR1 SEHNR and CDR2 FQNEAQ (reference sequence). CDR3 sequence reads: CASSLWRFNDNEQFF. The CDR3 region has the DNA TGTGCCAGCAGCTTATGGCGATTTAACGACAATGAGCAGTTCTTC.